This TCR beta chain derives from a study of T cells in Graves' hyperthyroidism and ophthalmopathy. Study observations and caveats: By a 13 V-J model, ophthalmopathy was set apart from stable hyperthyroidism.

This clonotype was picked up a small number of times. The antigen is undetermined. The source material, RNA transcripts, was used to amplify TCR beta CDR3 regions. TCR CDR3 underwent first-round RT-PCR with the HTBI primer set. MiXCR, run by TCRdb on the multiplex PCR reads, gives a single entry per CDR3 protein. The table lists a few hundred thousand distinct CDR3 sequences, around a sixth of them singletons. The germline CDR1 and CDR2 sequences are MNHEY and SMNVEV (reference sequence). The length of the CDR3 is 14 residues. V was pared by 5 bases and J by 3 bases, with 14 bases between. Disease duration was under 3 months in the ophthalmopathy patients, who also had a Clinical Activity Score of at least 3 and a NOSPECS grade of at least 4. The study left out patients who had uncontrolled infection, other autoimmune disease, pregnancy or lactation. Extraction of PBMCs used around 9.6 ml of fresh peripheral blood.

This TCR came from a man aged 18 to 29 with Graves' ophthalmopathy. The sample was blood. The rearrangement joins TRBV27 to TRBJ2-7; tentatively, D is TRBD1 (6 bases). This CDR3 reads CASSHRDKDYEQYF. The CDR3 region has the DNA TGTGCCAGCAGTCACCGGGACAAGGACTACGAGCAGTACTTC.